The clone carrying this TCR beta chain was recorded only once. Its target is not known. There are 14 residues in the CDR3. The trim removed 3 bases at V and 4 bases at J, leaving 3 bases unmatched. The V gene's germline CDR1 is KGHSH and CDR2 LQKENI. This record comes from a study of a mutant IDH1 vaccine in newly diagnosed glioma. Study as a whole: Vaccines began 4-6 weeks after radiotherapy alone, or with temozolomide cycles. Of the patients given treatment, approximately 60% were male and 37.5% were female, and a mean age of around 38 years was recorded.

The time point here: week 11, during vaccination. What each vaccine dose contained was 300 ug of mutant IDH1 20-mer peptide, accompanied by topical imiquimod. The study enrolled donors with new WHO grade 3 or 4 IDH1-mutant, ATRX-lost astrocytomas. Some clones are missing from TCRdb's copy, which holds only in-frame ones; the method was immunoSEQ multiplex PCR. The sample records 55,000 to 70,000 clones, around 89% being singletons. The clonotype comes from a man between 35 and 55 years old with glioma. The sequencing here drew on PBMCs, taken from a glioma patient whose treatment included an IDH1 peptide vaccine. The V and J genes are TRBV18 and TRBJ2-1; 7 bases match TRBD2. In DNA, the CDR3 is TGTGCCAGCTCACCGGGGACTACTTACAATGAGCAGTTCTTC. Translation: CASSPGTTYNEQFF.